The 16 T cell receptor beta chains listed next were all sequenced from one sample in a study of blood T cell repertoires in COVID-19. The method was immunoSEQ multiplex PCR; TCRdb's version includes in-frame clones alone and lacks a portion of them. This sample has under 250,000 clones, with roughly 86% found just once. Material: peripheral blood. The receptors originated from a woman aged 60-75 years who had recovered from COVID-19.

The V call is TRBV5-1, the J call TRBJ2-3; the match to TRBD2 covers 7 bases. From germline, CDR1 is SGHRS and CDR2 YFSETQ. The trim removed 1 base at V and 2 bases at J, leaving 4 bases unmatched. The CDR3 is 15 residues long. This CDR3 reads CASSLSSGVTDTQYF. Here the CDR3 DNA reads TGCGCCAGCAGCTTGAGCAGCGGGGTCACAGATACGCAGTATTTT.

In its sample, this clone was seen once. The rearrangement joins TRBV7-2 to TRBJ2-7; D is possibly TRBD1 (5 bases). This CDR3 spans 13 amino acids. Trimming removed 5 bases at V and 3 bases at J, with 11 bases between. Germline lookup yields CDR1 SGHTA and CDR2 FQGNSA. CDR3 DNA: TGTGCCAGCAGCCCAGGGATCCTCTACGAGCAGTACTTC. Translating it yields CASSPGILYEQYF.

The chain carries TRBV7-2 and TRBJ1-1; 7 nucleotides line up with TRBD1. Trimming cost V 1 base and J 7 bases; bases outside gene matches: 6. The CDR3 is made up of 14 amino acids. Germline V gene data show CDR1 as SGHTA and CDR2 as FQGNSA. The CDR3 nucleotides read TGTGCCAGCAGCTTAGAGCGGACAGGTATTGAAGCTTTCTTT. It encodes CASSLERTGIEAFF.

Concerning this clone itself: Its ends do not fully match the called genes, so a read error is possible. The chain recombines TRBV7-2 with TRBJ2-2, with 12 bases identical to TRBD1. Germline CDR1 and CDR2: SGHTA and FQGNSA. The CDR3 is made up of 17 amino acids. CDR3 region: CASSLAPGQGATGELFF. For the CDR3, the DNA is TGTGCCAGCAGCCTAGCCCCGGGACAGGGGGCGACCGGGGAGCTGTTTTTT.

This clone was picked up a small number of times. The gene calls are TRBV7-8 and TRBJ2-1; D is possibly TRBD2 (5 bases). Trimming removed 1 base from V and 4 bases from J, with 11 bases in between. The germline gives CDR1 SGHVS, CDR2 FQNEAQ. The CDR3 is made up of 15 amino acids. CDR3 DNA sequence: TGTGCCAGCAGCTTAGGACTCAGCGGTTACAATGAGCAGTTCTTC. It codes for CASSLGLSGYNEQFF.

J is TRBJ1-1 and V is TRBV6-5, with unresolved D. The CDR3 extends over 12 amino acids. CDR1 is MNHEY, CDR2 SVGAGI, per germline. Trimming cost V 0 bases and J 8 bases, with 7 bases left between them. The CDR3 DNA reads as TGTGCCAGCAGTTACTCTAGAGGGGAAGCTTTCTTT. Residues: CASSYSRGEAFF.

The sample holds one count of this clone. The chain employs TRBV28 and TRBJ1-5, with TRBD1 identical over 7 bases. The length of the CDR3 is 15 residues. The J segment lost 0 bases and the V segment lost 4 bases, leaving 3 bases of the junction unmatched. Germline assignment: CDR1 MDHEN and CDR2 SYDVKM. The CDR3 spells CASSSGQISNQPQHF. The CDR3 DNA reads TGTGCCAGCAGTTCGGGACAGATTAGCAATCAGCCCCAGCATTTT.

The chain joins TRBV28 to TRBJ1-5; the D gene is possibly TRBD1 (6 bases). Trimming pared 2 bases from V and 9 bases from J, leaving 20 bases between. Germline V CDR1 and CDR2: MDHEN, SYDVKM. This CDR3 has 16 residues. The CDR3 sequence: CASSLRGSGVVGPQHF. CDR3 sequence (DNA): TGTGCCAGCAGTTTAAGGGGGTCAGGGGTTGTAGGGCCCCAGCATTTT.

This clone was seen a few times. The chain has TRBV7-6 and TRBJ2-7, with 8 bases matching TRBD1. There are 15 residues in the CDR3. Germline V CDR1 and CDR2: SGHVS, FNYEAQ. The J segment lost 1 base and the V segment lost 4 bases, leaving 6 bases of the junction unmatched. The CDR3 protein is CASSSPGQESYEQYF. As DNA, the CDR3 is TGTGCCAGCAGCTCCCCGGGACAGGAATCCTACGAGCAGTACTTC. Full variable domain (missing parts from reference TRBV7-6 and TRBJ2-7): GAGVSQSPRYKVTKRGQDVALRCDPISGHVSLYWYRQALGQGPEFLTYFNYEAQQDKSGLPNDRFSAERPEGSISTLTIQRTEQRDSAMYRCASSSPGQESYEQYFGPGTRLTVT.

This CDR3 reads CASSPNPSGGGDTQYF. Written as DNA, the CDR3 is TGTGCCAGCAGCCCCAACCCCAGCGGGGGAGGGGATACGCAGTATTTT. The genes are TRBV11-2 and TRBJ2-3; TRBD2 matches 8 bases. CDR1 and CDR2 (germline): SGHAT, FQNNGV. The CDR3 runs to 16 residues. J was trimmed by 6 bases and V by 5 bases; bases with no gene match: 13.

This chain links TRBV10-1 with TRBJ2-2, with D possibly TRBD2 on 5 matching bases. The germline gives CDR1 WNHNN, CDR2 SYGVQD (reference sequence). The V gene lost 0 bases and the J gene lost 1 base, with 18 bases spanning the gap. The CDR3 is made up of 19 amino acids. The DNA for the CDR3 is TGCGCCAGCAGTGAGTCCCTAGACGGAGGCAGACTGAACACCGGGGAGCTGTTTTTT. This translates into CASSESLDGGRLNTGELFF.

The J gene is TRBJ2-6, the V gene TRBV28; 8 bases map to TRBD1. Germline-derived CDR1 and CDR2 are MDHEN and SYDVKM. Germline trimming cut 4 bases from V and 4 bases from J; bases unmatched to any gene: 12. This CDR3 is 18 amino acids long. The DNA for the CDR3 is TGTGCCAGCAGTTCAGATCGGACAGGGCTTTCAGGGGCCAACGTCCTGACTTTC. This gives the protein CASSSDRTGLSGANVLTF. Full variable domain (rest looked up from reference TRBV28 and TRBJ2-6): DVKVTQSSRYLVKRTGEKVFLECVQDMDHENMFWYRQDPGLGLRLIYFSYDVKMKEKGDIPEGYSVSREKKERFSLILESASTNQTSMYLCASSSDRTGLSGANVLTFGAGSRLTVL.

This rearrangement joins TRBV11-3 to TRBJ2-1; D remains ambiguous. Deletions cut 4 bases from V and 9 bases from J, with 16 bases between. This CDR3 comprises 14 residues. In germline, CDR1 is SGHNT, CDR2 YENEEA. This chain's CDR3 is CASSSSTGWSEQFF. Written as DNA, the CDR3 is TGTGCCAGCAGCTCATCGACCGGGTGGTCTGAGCAGTTCTTC. Combining the CDR3 with reference TRBV11-3 and TRBJ2-1 gives the whole variable domain EAGVVQSPRYKIIEKKQPVAFWCNPISGHNTLYWYLQNLGQGPELLIRYENEEAVDDSQLPKDRFSAERLKGVDSTLKIQPAELGDSAVYLCASSSSTGWSEQFFGPGTRLTVL.

The DNA for the CDR3 is TGCGCCAGCAGCACCGACAGGGGGTATAATTCACCCCTCCACTTT. Amino acid sequence: CASSTDRGYNSPLHF. J is TRBJ1-6 and V is TRBV5-1, with 9 bases that match TRBD1. The V segment lost 4 bases and the J segment 4 bases; nucleotides outside the gene matches: 3. The CDR3 contains 15 residues. Germline values: CDR1 SGHRS, CDR2 YFSETQ.

Regarding this clone: The sample holds other DNA sequences that translate to the same CDR3. This chain connects TRBV19 to TRBJ1-1; D call uncertain. The CDR3 has 14 residues. Deletions cut 0 bases from V and 1 base from J, with 6 bases between. Germline CDR1 reads LNHDA; CDR2 reads SQIVND (reference sequence). The CDR3 region is CASSIELRNTEAFF. The DNA for the CDR3 is TGTGCCAGTAGTATAGAGTTGAGGAACACTGAAGCTTTCTTT.

The chain couples TRBV28 to TRBJ1-2; 8 nucleotides line up with TRBD1. There are 15 residues in the CDR3. CDR1 is MDHEN and CDR2 is SYDVKM in the germline V gene. V was clipped by 7 bases and J by 4 bases; unmatched bases: 11. This CDR3 reads CASIGGDRTLYGYTF. The CDR3 region has the DNA TGTGCCAGCATAGGTGGGGACAGGACCCTCTATGGCTACACCTTC.